This T cell receptor beta chain is drawn from a study of blood T cell repertoires in COVID-19. On the study more broadly: Researchers got acute and convalescent COVID-19 samples from the United States, Italy and Spain. Sources were T cells, B-cell-depleted T cells, or PBMCs; the material itself was cDNA or gDNA.

In the authors' methods: Counts of nucleated cells, estimated from reference gene primer amplification, were obtained. Data came from immunoSEQ multiplex PCR; TCRdb stores just in-frame clones and leaves some out. That table furnishes V, J and clone size, whereas the DNA furnished D and trimming. The sample has some 220,000 clones; roughly 80% are singletons. In germline, CDR1 is MGHRA, CDR2 YSYEKL. The CDR3 has 17 amino acids. The sample was peripheral blood. The chain uses TRBV4-1 and TRBJ2-5; 14 bases match TRBD2. The J call may be in error: the DNA end matches TRBJ2-7 better. The origin of this receptor is an older woman with acute or convalescent COVID-19. The CDR3 DNA is TGCGCCAGCACCATCGGACTAGCGGGGGGTAATACCTACGAGCAGTACTTC. Translating it yields CASTIGLAGGNTYEQYF.